The 8 T cell receptor beta chains reported below all come from one sample, sequenced in a study of blood T cell repertoires in COVID-19 (dated by TCRdb to about 2020). Preparation of the library involved the immunoSEQ multiplex PCR assay. TCRdb took over this immuneACCESS table, retaining in-frame rearrangements with V and J assigned. Such tables are incomplete; in checked studies, under half of the missing clones stem from an unresolved V gene, and the remainder is unexplained. The sample yields 45,000 to 55,000 clones; 70% to 80% were counted once. The top ten constitute about 6.1% of the sample. Material for sequencing was PBMCs or T cells enriched from blood (not recorded which). Every receptor here comes from a woman aged 45 to 65 with acute COVID-19.

The genes are TRBV21-1 and TRBJ1-1. TRBV21-1 is deemed a pseudogene. The length of the CDR3 is 13 residues. The CDR3 protein is CASCRTGDTEAFF. In nucleotides, the CDR3 is TGTGCCAGCTGCCGGACGGGAGACACTGAAGCTTTCTTT.

The CDR3 DNA reads TGTGCCATCAGTCAGGACAGGGACTACGAGCAGTACTTC. This translates into CAISQDRDYEQYF. This rearrangement joins TRBV10-3 to TRBJ2-7; 8 bases are a match to TRBD1. CDR1 is ENHRY, CDR2 SYGVKD, per germline. Trimming took 5 bases from V and 3 from J; bases not matched to a gene: 3. The CDR3 covers 13 residues.

The chain couples TRBV4-1 to TRBJ2-5; 8 nucleotides match TRBD2. V was pared by 0 bases and J by 5 bases, with 14 bases of the junction left unmatched. The V gene's germline CDR1 is MGHRA and CDR2 YSYEKL. The CDR3 has 18 residues. The CDR3 protein is CASSQELLRRGAAETQYF. CDR3 bases: TGCGCCAGCAGCCAAGAACTTCTACGGCGGGGGGCCGCGGAGACCCAGTACTTC.

The CDR3 coding sequence is TGTGCCAGCAGTGACATTACAGATACGCAGTATTTT. It translates to CASSDITDTQYF. The chain joins TRBV2 to TRBJ2-3; D gene unclear. The CDR3 loop spans 12 amino acids. Germline V gene data show CDR1 as SNHLY and CDR2 as FYNNEI. The V and J ends lost 3 bases and 3 bases respectively, with 4 bases between them.

CDR3 bases: TGTGCCAGCAGCCAAGACGGGACAGGGTTAACGGAGACCCAGTACTTC. Translating it yields CASSQDGTGLTETQYF. The V call is TRBV3-1 (or the pseudogene TRBV3-2), the J call TRBJ2-5; the match to TRBD1 covers 9 bases. CDR3 size: 16 residues. Germline lookup yields CDR1 LGHDT and CDR2 YNNKEL (reference sequence). Unmatched junction bases numbered 7, after V lost 0 bases and J lost 5 bases.

The chain recombines TRBV6-5 with TRBJ2-5; D ambiguous. The CDR3 totals 14 residues. The V end was cut by 4 bases, the J end by 3 bases, with 12 bases between. Germline V gives CDR1 MNHEY, CDR2 SVGAGI. In nucleotides, the CDR3 is TGTGCCAGCAGTTTGGGCACATTGAAAGAGACCCAGTACTTC. Its protein is CASSLGTLKETQYF.

The chain has TRBV4-2 and TRBJ1-2, with D perhaps matching TRBD1 (5 bases). Trimming took 1 base from V and 3 from J, leaving 18 bases between them. Germline lookup yields CDR1 LGHNA and CDR2 YNFKEQ. CDR3 size: 17 residues. The CDR3 here is CASSQVAGGVGDYGYTF. CDR3 DNA sequence: TGTGCCAGCAGCCAAGTTGCGGGGGGGGTAGGGGACTATGGCTACACCTTC.

The genes are TRBV10-3 and TRBJ2-1, with D tentatively TRBD1 (5 bases). Trimming took 4 bases from V and 1 from J, leaving 11 bases between them. CDR1 is ENHRY, CDR2 SYGVKD, per germline. The CDR3 loop spans 15 amino acids. CDR3 DNA sequence: TGTGCCATCAGTGGGCAGGGAATTTCCTACAATGAGCAGTTCTTC. Encoded protein: CAISGQGISYNEQFF.